This TCR beta chain was retrieved from a study of CD8+ T cells in alopecia areata. Across the study: Donor skin was harvested from approximately 6-13-month-old C3H/HeJ mice with spontaneous alopecia and grafted onto approximately 7-11-week-old female C3H/HeJ recipients.

Sorting of pooled cutaneous lymph node cells was based on CD4, CD8alpha, NKG2D, NKG2ACE and other markers. cDNA prepared by RNA extraction and subsequent reverse transcription served as the template for sequencing. Profiling relied on immunoSEQ multiplex PCR, and the TCRdb table lists in-frame clones only, not all of them. Reported are some 18,000 clones, none seen only once; the ten largest carry 30% to 40%. Whole-study findings and limits: Higher clonality and more expanded CD8+ clones appeared in lesional than normal scalp.

Germline V gene sequence: CDR1 NNHDY, CDR2 SYVADS. The CDR3 has 14 amino acids. The sample holds many counts of this clone. Its specificity is unknown. Here the gene names and germline are mouse. The sequenced fragment ends 4 residues before the CDR3 boundary, so the rest is inferred from the germline J gene. The sample carries other DNA sequences with the same CDR3. The rearrangement joins TRBV13-3 to TRBJ2-7; 9 bases are a match to TRBD2. This clonotype was obtained from a C3H/HeJ mouse with alopecia areata. The strain bears MHC haplotype H2-k. The sample consisted of CD8+ T cells sorted from a lymph node. This CDR3 reads CASSDRLGGYEQYF. The DNA read from the CDR3 is TGTGCCAGCAGTGATCGGCTGGGGGGGTAT.